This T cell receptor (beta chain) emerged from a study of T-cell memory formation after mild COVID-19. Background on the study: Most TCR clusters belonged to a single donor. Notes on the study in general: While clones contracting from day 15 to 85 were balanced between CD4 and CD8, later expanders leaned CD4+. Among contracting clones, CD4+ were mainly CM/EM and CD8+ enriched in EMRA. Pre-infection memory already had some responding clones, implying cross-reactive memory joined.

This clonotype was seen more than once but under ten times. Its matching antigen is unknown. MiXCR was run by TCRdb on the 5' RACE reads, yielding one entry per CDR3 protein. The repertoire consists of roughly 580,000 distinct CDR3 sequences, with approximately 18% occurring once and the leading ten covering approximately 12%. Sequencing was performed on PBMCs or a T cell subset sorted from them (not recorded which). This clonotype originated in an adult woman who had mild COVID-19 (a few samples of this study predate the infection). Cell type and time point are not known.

CDR3 sequence reads: CSARRGGRTTYGYTF. The CDR3 DNA sequence: TGCAGTGCTAGGCGTGGGGGAAGGACAACCTATGGCTACACCTTC. The V and J genes are TRBV20-1 and TRBJ1-2; D may be TRBD1 (5 bases). V was pared by 3 bases and J by 4 bases, with 18 bases between. CDR1 is DFQATT and CDR2 is SNEGSKA in the germline V gene (reference sequence). The CDR3 runs to 15 residues.